The 4 T cell receptor beta chains below all came from one sample that was sequenced in a study of blood T cell repertoires in COVID-19 (dated by TCRdb to the early 2020s). Library creation used the immunoSEQ multiplex PCR assay. This is the immuneACCESS table as TCRdb keeps it, with only in-frame sequences that have V and J called. A part of the clones is gone; compared with another copy, unresolved V genes explain less than half, and the rest is unexplained. This sample holds fewer than 350,000 clones; roughly 85% were observed only once. The ten most abundant clones make up under 2.5% of the sample. Sequences were obtained from PBMCs or T cells enriched from blood (not recorded which). The source of these receptors is a man aged 25 to 45 who had recovered from COVID-19.

The V and J genes are TRBV3-1 (or the pseudogene TRBV3-2) and TRBJ2-3, with a weak D call TRBD2 (5 bases). CDR1 and CDR2 (germline): LGHDT, YNNKEL (reference sequence). V lost 7 bases and J 2 bases, leaving 13 bases between the germline ends. The CDR3 extends over 14 amino acids. DNA for the CDR3: TGTGCCAGCACCCCGGGGTTACCCACAGATACGCAGTATTTT. It codes for CASTPGLPTDTQYF.

The chain couples TRBV5-4 to TRBJ2-1; TRBD1 agrees at 9 bases. CDR1 and CDR2 from the germline V gene are SGHNT and YYREEE (reference sequence). CDR3 size: 18 residues. J was trimmed by 3 bases and V by 3 bases; bases with no gene match: 13. In nucleotides, the CDR3 is TGTGCCAGCAGCTCGAAGACAGGGGGAAGAGGGGTCTACAATGAGCAGTTCTTC. Translation gives CASSSKTGGRGVYNEQFF.

The CDR3 loop reads CASSRTGGNSPLHF. DNA of the CDR3: TGTGCCAGCAGTCGGACAGGGGGTAATTCACCCCTCCACTTT. This sequence joins TRBV7-2 and TRBJ1-6; TRBD1 aligns across 10 bases. Trimming cost V 6 bases and J 6 bases; bases outside gene matches: 2. The V gene's germline CDR1 is SGHTA and CDR2 FQGNSA. This CDR3 has 14 residues.

V and J are TRBV7-2 and TRBJ2-3; 10 positions match TRBD2. Looked up from germline, CDR1 is SGHTA and CDR2 is FQGNSA. The V segment lost 0 bases and the J segment 7 bases; nucleotides outside the gene matches: 4. The CDR3 runs to 15 residues. In DNA form, the CDR3 reads TGTGCCAGCAGCTTAGCAGGGACTAGCGATAATACGCAGTATTTT. Translating gives CASSLAGTSDNTQYF.